The 9 T cell receptor beta chains below were found in one sample sequenced in a study of blood T cell repertoires in COVID-19. Clones were read by immunoSEQ multiplex PCR, and TCRdb kept only the in-frame ones, dropping some. The repertoire holds some 180,000 clones, with roughly four fifths as singletons. The sequencing sample was made of peripheral blood. These receptors all come from a woman between 40 and 50 years old with COVID-19, enrolled during active disease.

This clone was seen once. The chain employs TRBV19 and TRBJ1-5, with D possibly being TRBD1 (6 bases). The germline V gene has CDR1 LNHDA and CDR2 SQIVND (reference sequence). This CDR3 is built from 13 residues. Between the trimmed V and J ends, which lost 6 bases and 5 bases, there was a span of 11 bases. The CDR3 nucleotides read TGTGCCAGTAGCGGACAGACTTATCAGCCCCAGCATTTT. Its protein is CASSGQTYQPQHF.

The chain couples TRBV3-1 (or the pseudogene TRBV3-2) to TRBJ2-5; 15 nucleotides line up with TRBD2. V trimming: 6 bases; J trimming: 3 bases; junction bases outside the gene matches: 14. Germline values: CDR1 LGHDT, CDR2 YNNKEL (reference sequence). CDR3 length: 19 residues. The CDR3 loop reads CASRPPRTSGRAREETQYF. In DNA, the CDR3 is TGTGCCAGCAGACCACCACGGACTAGCGGGAGGGCCCGAGAAGAGACCCAGTACTTC.

The genes are TRBV30 and TRBJ1-5; TRBD1 aligns across 12 bases. The CDR3 covers 16 residues. V shed 8 bases and J 4 bases; nucleotides not matched to a gene: 12. Germline values: CDR1 GTSNPN, CDR2 SVGIG (reference sequence). CDR3 sequence: CAGTGTGGSGNQPQHF. The DNA for the CDR3 is TGTGCCGGTACCGGGACAGGGGGCTCAGGAAATCAGCCCCAGCATTTT.

This clone was recorded a few times. This chain joins TRBV7-2 and TRBJ1-3; no reliable D call. Germline assignment: CDR1 SGHTA and CDR2 FQGNSA. Trimming left V 2 bases short and J 2 bases short, with 7 bases between. This CDR3 comprises 14 residues. The CDR3 coding sequence is TGTGCCAGCAGCTTAAGGAGTACTGGAAACACCATATATTTT. Translation: CASSLRSTGNTIYF.

J is TRBJ1-5 and V is TRBV2, with D perhaps TRBD1 (6 bases). V was trimmed by 5 bases and J by 6 bases, leaving 17 bases between them. The CDR3 extends over 15 amino acids. The germline gives CDR1 SNHLY, CDR2 FYNNEI. The CDR3 DNA sequence: TGTGCCAGCAGTCAACAGTCCATCAGGGGTCAGCCCCAGCATTTT. It specifies CASSQQSIRGQPQHF.

V and J are TRBV7-9 and TRBJ2-5; the match to TRBD2 covers 8 bases. Germline loops: CDR1 SEHNR, CDR2 FQNEAQ (reference sequence). The CDR3 has 15 amino acids. Unmatched junction bases numbered 6, after V lost 5 bases and J lost 1 base. CDR3 residues: CASSLRGGVQETQYF. In DNA, the CDR3 is TGTGCCAGCAGCCTCCGGGGGGGGGTCCAAGAGACCCAGTACTTC.

This clone was observed a few times. The chain has TRBV3-1 (or the pseudogene TRBV3-2) and TRBJ2-1; 9 bases line up with TRBD2. The CDR3 covers 12 residues. The germline CDR1 and CDR2 sequences are LGHDT and YNNKEL (reference sequence). The trim removed 4 bases at V and 10 bases at J, leaving 2 bases unmatched. The CDR3 nucleotides read TGTGCCAGCAGCCCGAGCGGGAGGGAGCAGTTCTTC. It codes for CASSPSGREQFF.

This chain links TRBV3-1 (or the pseudogene TRBV3-2) with TRBJ2-5; 7 nucleotides align to TRBD1. Germline CDR1 is LGHDT and CDR2 is YNNKEL (reference sequence). V shed 2 bases and J 4 bases; nucleotides not matched to a gene: 4. CDR3 length: 14 amino acids. The DNA of the CDR3 is TGTGCCAGCAGCCAATCCGGACAGGCAGAGACCCAGTACTTC. Protein: CASSQSGQAETQYF.

This chain uses TRBV3-1 (or the pseudogene TRBV3-2) with TRBJ2-2; D remains unclear. V lost 3 bases to trimming and J lost 4 bases, with 9 bases between them. The CDR3 consists of 14 residues. Germline values: CDR1 LGHDT, CDR2 YNNKEL (reference sequence). The DNA for the CDR3 is TGTGCCAGCAGCCAGTTAACTCCCACCGGGGAGCTGTTTTTT. Its protein is CASSQLTPTGELFF.